These T cell receptor beta chains were read from a single sample in a study of blood T cell repertoires in COVID-19. Some clones are missing from TCRdb's copy, which holds only in-frame ones; the method was immunoSEQ multiplex PCR. The data show approximately 98,000 clones, about 88% seen once. Sequenced material: peripheral blood. The receptors were sampled from a human donor in a cohort sampled during active COVID-19. CDR3s include the opening cysteine and the closing phenylalanine or tryptophan. Fields, in order: V gene, J gene, clone size, D gene, CDR3 protein, CDR3 DNA. A D gene is named only where the DNA matches it firmly. The size entry is marked missing in some rows and otherwise reads once, few, many or a size class.

TRBV7-9	TRBJ2-2	.	.	CASSLFVNTGELFF	TGTGCCAGCAGCTTGTTCGTGAACACCGGGGAGCTGTTTTTT
TRBV18	TRBJ2-7	.	TRBD1	CASSPTPGQGAAYEQYF	TGTGCCAGCTCACCAACACCGGGACAGGGGGCCGCCTACGAGCAGTACTTC
TRBV7-8	TRBJ1-1	.	.	CASSRWDNLNTEAFF	TGTGCCAGCAGCCGATGGGACAATTTGAACACTGAAGCTTTCTTT
TRBV19	TRBJ1-2	.	.	CASSTYAGYGYTF	TGTGCCAGTAGTACCTATGCAGGGTATGGCTACACCTTC
TRBV6-5	TRBJ2-7	.	TRBD1	CASTDRAIDSYEQYF	TGTGCCAGCACCGACAGGGCGATAGACTCCTACGAGCAGTACTTC
TRBV3-1/TRBV3-2	TRBJ1-2	.	.	CASSQGAGSIWGYTF	TGTGCCAGCAGCCAGGGGGCAGGGTCTATTTGGGGCTACACCTTC
TRBV11-2	TRBJ1-1	once	TRBD1	CASSLQGEITEAFF	TGTGCCAGCAGCTTACAGGGGGAGATCACTGAAGCTTTCTTT
TRBV19	TRBJ2-1	.	TRBD1	CASSSGTGVSDEQFF	TGTGCCAGTAGTTCCGGGACAGGGGTGAGTGATGAGCAGTTCTTC
TRBV5-8	TRBJ2-1	.	TRBD2	CASSESGSPYNEQFF	TGTGCCAGCAGCGAAAGCGGGAGCCCCTACAATGAGCAGTTCTTC
TRBV5-1	TRBJ2-1	.	TRBD2	CASSLGAGASYNEQFF	TGCGCCAGCAGCTTGGGGGCGGGAGCGTCCTACAATGAGCAGTTCTTC
TRBV3-1/TRBV3-2	TRBJ2-7	.	TRBD2	CASSQRASGSAYEQYF	TGTGCCAGCAGCCAAAGGGCTAGCGGGAGCGCCTACGAGCAGTACTTC
TRBV7-6	TRBJ1-1	.	TRBD1	CASSAQQGARNTEAFF	TGTGCCAGCAGCGCACAACAGGGGGCCCGGAACACTGAAGCTTTCTTT
TRBV27	TRBJ2-7	.	.	CASSPGGQDREQYF	TGTGCCAGCAGTCCAGGGGGGCAGGATAGGGAGCAGTACTTC
TRBV2	TRBJ2-1	.	TRBD2	CASRSREGTYNEQFF	TGTGCCAGCAGGTCGCGGGAGGGTACTTACAATGAGCAGTTCTTC
TRBV6-4	TRBJ2-2	.	.	CASSVEASDTGELFF	TGTGCCAGCAGTGTTGAGGCTAGCGATACCGGGGAGCTGTTTTTT
TRBV29-1	TRBJ2-3	.	TRBD2	CSGSGTSVADTQYF	TGCAGCGGGTCCGGGACTAGCGTTGCAGATACGCAGTATTTT
TRBV6-5	TRBJ1-2	.	TRBD1	CASRLQGAGGYTF	TGTGCCAGCCGCTTACAGGGGGCGGGTGGCTACACCTTC
TRBV11-3	TRBJ2-7	.	TRBD2	CASSLGSASGVYEQYF	TGTGCCAGCAGCTTAGGAAGCGCTAGCGGCGTCTACGAGCAGTACTTC
TRBV19	TRBJ2-7	.	TRBD1	CASSAGTGGFYEQYF	TGTGCCAGTAGCGCCGGGACAGGAGGCTTCTACGAGCAGTACTTC
TRBV7-3	TRBJ2-1	.	TRBD1	CASSLGQGNHNEQFF	TGTGCCAGCAGCCTGGGACAGGGGAATCACAATGAGCAGTTCTTC
TRBV7-9	TRBJ1-2	.	.	CASSRVSLGGDYGYTF	TGTGCCAGCAGCCGAGTTTCACTCGGGGGGGACTATGGCTACACCTTC
TRBV24-1	TRBJ2-1	.	TRBD1	CATRDRAYNEQFF	TGTGCCACCAGGGACAGGGCCTACAATGAGCAGTTCTTC
TRBV5-8	TRBJ1-4	.	.	CASSLGGEEKLFF	TGTGCCAGCAGCTTGGGGGGAGAGGAAAAACTGTTTTTT
TRBV28	TRBJ2-5	.	TRBD2	CASSPLAGGNQETQYF	TGTGCCAGCAGCCCTCTAGCGGGGGGAAACCAAGAGACCCAGTACTTC
TRBV19	TRBJ2-1	.	.	CASSMEQGNFNEQFF	TGTGCCAGTAGTATGGAACAGGGAAATTTTAATGAGCAGTTCTTC